This T cell receptor (beta chain) was sequenced in a study of control samples from healthy donors and cancer patients. Some clones are missing from TCRdb's copy, which holds only in-frame ones; the method was immunoSEQ multiplex PCR. The data contain tens of thousands of clones, about 93% of them singletons. Germline V gives CDR1 MNHEY, CDR2 SVGAGI. V lost 0 bases to trimming and J lost 10 bases, with 12 bases between them. This CDR3 contains 13 residues. The gene calls are TRBV6-5 and TRBJ1-1; TRBD1 is a possible D gene (5 bases). The source of this sequence is a man aged 30 to 39 in good health. The specimen sequenced was blood. In DNA, the CDR3 is TGTGCCAGCAGTTACTCCGGGGGGGAGGGAGCTTTCTTT. Protein product: CASSYSGGEGAFF.